A single sample gave rise to the 25 T cell receptor beta chains below, sequenced in a study of blood T cell repertoires in COVID-19. The protocol was immunoSEQ multiplex PCR, while the TCRdb copy is restricted to in-frame clones and leaves out a portion. Of hundreds of thousands of clones listed, approximately 91% are singletons. The sequencing input was peripheral blood. These receptors all come from a human donor in a cohort sampled during active COVID-19.

The V call is TRBV28, the J call TRBJ1-1; D is unclear. The CDR3 runs 11 residues. V was cut by 11 bases and J by 1 base, with 8 bases left in between. The germline V gene has CDR1 MDHEN and CDR2 SYDVKM. CDR3 nucleotide sequence: TGTGCCTGCGGAAGGAACACTGAAGCTTTCTTT. Translated, it gives CACGRNTEAFF.

The V and J genes are TRBV7-3 and TRBJ1-6, with D uncertain. This CDR3 has 14 amino acids. V gave up 2 bases and J gave up 6 bases, with 8 bases separating them. Germline CDR1 and CDR2: SGHTA and FQGTGA. The CDR3 region is CASSLASTNSPLHF. The CDR3 DNA follows: TGTGCCAGCAGCTTAGCCAGTACTAATTCACCCCTCCACTTT.

The rearrangement links TRBV27 to TRBJ1-1; tentative D call: TRBD1 (6 bases). CDR1 is MNHEY, CDR2 SMNVEV, per germline (reference sequence). This CDR3 contains 13 residues. V shed 6 bases and J shed 5 bases, with 13 bases lying between them. CDR3 loop: CASSPGRGTEAFF. CDR3 coding DNA: TGTGCCAGCAGCCCCGGGAGGGGGACTGAAGCTTTCTTT.

The CDR3 bases are TGCGCCAGCAGCCTTGACAGGGATGGAGAGACCCAGTACTTC. As protein: CASSLDRDGETQYF. This chain uses TRBV5-1 with TRBJ2-5; 7 positions agree with TRBD1. Germline trimming cut 4 bases from V and 4 bases from J; bases unmatched to any gene: 7. The CDR3 sequence is 14 residues long. Germline CDR1 SGHRS, CDR2 YFSETQ.

The chain joins TRBV4-2 to TRBJ2-1; TRBD2 aligns across 10 bases. CDR1 and CDR2 (germline): LGHNA, YNFKEQ. CDR3 length: 18 amino acids. V dropped 7 bases and J dropped 0; count of bases not matched to a gene: 12. This chain's CDR3 is CASTTNLAGVYSYNEQFF. CDR3 nucleotides: TGTGCCAGCACTACTAACCTAGCGGGAGTGTACTCCTACAATGAGCAGTTCTTC.

The rearrangement joins TRBV10-2 to TRBJ2-7, with unresolved D. The CDR3 has 13 residues. Germline lookup yields CDR1 WSHSY and CDR2 SAAADI. V lost 2 bases, J lost 3 bases, and 8 bases lay in between. The CDR3 region has the DNA TGCGCCAGCAGTGAGGGGTCTAGCTACGAGCAGTACTTC. Protein sequence: CASSEGSSYEQYF.

This clone occurred once. The V and J genes are TRBV14 and TRBJ2-7; TRBD1 matches at 7 bases. CDR1 is SGHDN and CDR2 is FVKESK in the germline V gene. CDR3 length: 14 amino acids. V dropped 3 bases and J dropped 2; count of bases not matched to a gene: 4. CDR3 coding DNA: TGTGCCAGCAGCCAGTTGACAGGGACCTACGAGCAGTACTTC. Translated: CASSQLTGTYEQYF.

This clone was observed a few times. The chain is built from TRBV7-9 and TRBJ2-7; 7 bases fit TRBD2. J was trimmed by 3 bases and V by 5 bases; bases with no gene match: 7. Germline CDR1 SEHNR, CDR2 FQNEAQ (reference sequence). The CDR3 length is 14 residues. CDR3 sequence (DNA): TGTGCCAGCAGCCTTTCGGGAGGACGCTACGAGCAGTACTTC. Protein product: CASSLSGGRYEQYF.

The J gene is TRBJ2-7, the V gene TRBV6-4; 8 nucleotides match TRBD1. The V segment lost 7 bases and the J segment 4 bases; nucleotides outside the gene matches: 9. This CDR3 has 14 amino acids. Germline V gene lookup returns CDR1 MRHNA and CDR2 SNTAGT. In DNA, the CDR3 is TGTGCCAGCAACACCGACAGGGGAAAATACGAGCAGTACTTC. Translated: CASNTDRGKYEQYF.

The chain combines TRBV7-9 with TRBJ1-1; no definite D call. V was trimmed by 3 bases and J by 4 bases, leaving 9 bases between them. CDR3 length: 13 residues. Germline CDR1 is SEHNR and CDR2 is FQNEAQ (reference sequence). For the CDR3, the DNA is TGTGCCAGCAGCTTTCTCGGAGGCACTGAAGCTTTCTTT. Encoded protein: CASSFLGGTEAFF.

The chain employs TRBV25-1 and TRBJ1-1; D not resolved. CDR3 length equals 15 residues. The germline gives CDR1 MGHDK, CDR2 SYGVNS. V was shortened by 6 bases and J by 6 bases, with 20 bases between the two germline ends. DNA of the CDR3: TGTGCCAGCAGCCCTTTCCGGGTTACCTCTTCTGAAGCTTTCTTT. This translates into CASSPFRVTSSEAFF.

The chain recombines TRBV7-9 with TRBJ2-7; unclear D gene. This CDR3 has 14 residues. Germline CDR1 SEHNR, CDR2 FQNEAQ (reference sequence). The germline V and J ends were trimmed by 2 bases and 5 bases, with 13 bases remaining between them. The CDR3 sequence is CASSLNLNYNEQYF. In DNA, the CDR3 is TGTGCCAGCAGCTTAAATCTAAACTACAACGAGCAGTACTTC.

V usage is TRBV11-3 and J usage is TRBJ2-7, with TRBD1 as a possible D gene (5 bases). The CDR3 length is 13 residues. Germline CDR1 reads SGHNT; CDR2 reads YENEEA. Trimming left V 5 bases short and J 3 bases short, with 11 bases between. The CDR3 sequence is CASSAGSRYEQYF. The CDR3 DNA reads TGTGCCAGCAGCGCAGGGTCTCGCTACGAGCAGTACTTC. Using reference TRBV11-3 and TRBJ2-7 for the parts outside the CDR3, the full variable domain is EAGVVQSPRYKIIEKKQPVAFWCNPISGHNTLYWYLQNLGQGPELLIRYENEEAVDDSQLPKDRFSAERLKGVDSTLKIQPAELGDSAVYLCASSAGSRYEQYFGPGTRLTVT.

V is TRBV7-9 and J is TRBJ2-1, with D uncertain. Trimming took 3 bases from V and 11 from J, leaving 20 bases between them. The CDR3 is 15 residues long. The germline V gene has CDR1 SEHNR and CDR2 FQNEAQ (reference sequence). The CDR3 region has the DNA TGTGCCAGCAGCTTCGGAGTAAAGACTTCGGAAAAGCAGTTCTTC. It yields the protein CASSFGVKTSEKQFF.

The CDR3 protein is CASSHRRGGSPYGYTF. In DNA, the CDR3 is TGTGCCAGCAGCCACCGGCGAGGAGGCAGTCCCTATGGCTACACCTTC. The chain combines TRBV3-1 (or the pseudogene TRBV3-2) with TRBJ1-2; D gene ambiguous. Germline CDR1 reads LGHDT; CDR2 reads YNNKEL (reference sequence). Deletions cut 3 bases from V and 4 bases from J, with 18 bases between. There are 16 residues in the CDR3.

The V and J genes are TRBV4-3 and TRBJ2-3; no clear D gene. Trimming left V 0 bases short and J 2 bases short, with 6 bases between. The length of the CDR3 is 14 residues. Germline V CDR1 and CDR2: LGHNA, YSLEER. DNA for the CDR3: TGCGCCAGCAGCCAAGAGAGGTTCACAGATACGCAGTATTTT. Its protein is CASSQERFTDTQYF.

This chain joins TRBV7-8 and TRBJ2-6; 7 bases map to TRBD1. Trimming took 5 bases from V and 3 from J; bases not matched to a gene: 4. Per the germline V gene, CDR1 is SGHVS and CDR2 is FQNEAQ. The CDR3 covers 15 residues. CDR3 region: CASSPDRVGANVLTF. The CDR3 DNA follows: TGTGCCAGCAGCCCAGACAGGGTTGGGGCCAACGTCCTGACTTTC.

The J gene is TRBJ1-5, the V gene TRBV10-2; D might be TRBD1 (5 bases). Germline CDR1 reads WSHSY; CDR2 reads SAAADI. CDR3 length equals 13 residues. With 4 bases removed from V and 5 bases from J, the gap between germline ends came to 9 bases. CDR3 sequence: CASSGWGDQPQHF. CDR3 coding DNA: TGCGCCAGCAGTGGATGGGGCGATCAGCCCCAGCATTTT.

This chain joins TRBV19 and TRBJ2-7, with no clear D. The CDR3 consists of 14 residues. Trimming removed 5 bases at V and 2 bases at J, with 13 bases between. Looked up from germline, CDR1 is LNHDA and CDR2 is SQIVND (reference sequence). The CDR3 DNA follows: TGTGCCAGTAGTTATCTCGCAGGCCCCTACGAGCAGTACTTC. Amino acid sequence: CASSYLAGPYEQYF.

The chain is built from TRBV2 and TRBJ1-2; D gene unclear. CDR1 and CDR2 (germline): SNHLY, FYNNEI. CDR3 length equals 18 residues. The V gene lost 4 bases and the J gene lost 2 bases, with 23 bases spanning the gap. The CDR3 spells CASSAMGFAQPGNYGYTF. CDR3 sequence (DNA): TGTGCCAGCAGTGCTATGGGGTTTGCCCAACCGGGGAACTATGGCTACACCTTC.

The V gene is TRBV14, the J gene TRBJ1-2; 7 bases are a match to TRBD1. The germline gives CDR1 SGHDN, CDR2 FVKESK. After removal of 8 bases from V and 4 bases from J, the junction contained 7 bases not matched to a gene. This CDR3 has 13 amino acids. DNA of the CDR3: TGTGCCAGCGGACGGACAGGAGGCTATGGCTACACCTTC. Amino acid sequence: CASGRTGGYGYTF.

The chain uses TRBV7-2 and TRBJ2-7; 8 nucleotides agree with TRBD1. This CDR3 region has 16 residues. Trimming removed 1 base from V and 4 bases from J; junction bases left unmatched: 9. Germline V gene lookup returns CDR1 SGHTA and CDR2 FQGNSA. In nucleotides, the CDR3 is TGTGCCAGCAGCTTAGTGCAGGGGGCGACAGGGTACGAGCAGTACTTC. Its translation is CASSLVQGATGYEQYF.

The V and J genes are TRBV7-9 and TRBJ1-1; D not certain. The germline V and J ends were trimmed by 3 bases and 5 bases, with 7 bases remaining between them. The CDR3 is 12 amino acids. Germline assignment: CDR1 SEHNR and CDR2 FQNEAQ (reference sequence). In nucleotides, the CDR3 is TGTGCCAGCAGCTTGAGGGAGACTGAAGCTTTCTTT. Translation gives CASSLRETEAFF.

The chain joins TRBV9 to TRBJ1-3; unclear D gene. There are 16 residues in the CDR3. The germline V gene encodes CDR1 SGDLS and CDR2 YYNGEE. Trimming left V 0 bases short and J 5 bases short, with 15 bases between. This chain's CDR3 is CASSVDPVGLRNTIYF. DNA of the CDR3: TGTGCCAGCAGCGTAGACCCAGTCGGACTGAGAAACACCATATATTTT.

The chain recombines TRBV15 with TRBJ1-1, with unresolved D. From germline, CDR1 is LNHNV and CDR2 YYDKDF (reference sequence). This CDR3 is built from 13 residues. Trimming shortened V by 4 bases and J by 1 base, and 7 bases separated the two germline ends. The CDR3 spells CATSNRGNTEAFF. In nucleotides, the CDR3 is TGTGCCACCAGCAATCGGGGGAACACTGAAGCTTTCTTT. Full variable domain (remainder filled in from reference TRBV15 and TRBJ1-1): DAMVIQNPRYQVTQFGKPVTLSCSQTLNHNVMYWYQQKSSQAPKLLFHYYDKDFNNEADTPDNFQSRRPNTSFCFLDIRSPGLGDTAMYLCATSNRGNTEAFFGQGTRLTVV.